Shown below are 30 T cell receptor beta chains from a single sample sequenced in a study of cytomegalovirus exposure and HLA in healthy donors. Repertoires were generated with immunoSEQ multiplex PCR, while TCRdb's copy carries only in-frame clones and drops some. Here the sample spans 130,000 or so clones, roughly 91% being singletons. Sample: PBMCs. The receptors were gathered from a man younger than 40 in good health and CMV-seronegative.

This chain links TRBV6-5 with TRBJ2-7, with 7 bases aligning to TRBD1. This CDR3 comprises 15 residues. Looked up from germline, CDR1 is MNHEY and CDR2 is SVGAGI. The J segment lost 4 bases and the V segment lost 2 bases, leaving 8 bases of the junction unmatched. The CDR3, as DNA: TGTGCCAGCAGTTACGATCAGGGGGTGGGGTACGAGCAGTACTTC. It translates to CASSYDQGVGYEQYF.

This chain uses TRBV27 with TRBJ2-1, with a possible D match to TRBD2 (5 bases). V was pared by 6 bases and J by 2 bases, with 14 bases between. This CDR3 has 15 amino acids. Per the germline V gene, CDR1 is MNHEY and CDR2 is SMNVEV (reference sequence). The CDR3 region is CASRFEGFAYNEQFF. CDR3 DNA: TGTGCCAGCAGGTTTGAGGGATTCGCCTACAATGAGCAGTTCTTC.

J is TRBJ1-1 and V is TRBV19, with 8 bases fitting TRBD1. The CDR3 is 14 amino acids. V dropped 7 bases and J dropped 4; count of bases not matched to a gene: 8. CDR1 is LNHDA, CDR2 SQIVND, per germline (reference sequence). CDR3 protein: CASTTGTGGTEAFF. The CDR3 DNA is TGTGCCAGTACCACCGGGACAGGCGGCACTGAAGCTTTCTTT.

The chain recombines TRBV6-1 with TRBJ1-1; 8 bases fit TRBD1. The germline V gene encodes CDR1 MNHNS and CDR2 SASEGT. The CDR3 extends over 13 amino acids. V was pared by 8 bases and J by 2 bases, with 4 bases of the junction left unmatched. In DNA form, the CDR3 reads TGTGCCAGCGACAGGGGACTTAACACTGAAGCTTTCTTT. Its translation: CASDRGLNTEAFF.

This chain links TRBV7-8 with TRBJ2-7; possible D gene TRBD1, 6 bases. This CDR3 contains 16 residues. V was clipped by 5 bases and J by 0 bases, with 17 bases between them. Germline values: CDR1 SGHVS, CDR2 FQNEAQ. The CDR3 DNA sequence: TGTGCCAGCAGCGCCCACAGGGAGTATGCCTCCTACGAGCAGTACTTC. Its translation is CASSAHREYASYEQYF.

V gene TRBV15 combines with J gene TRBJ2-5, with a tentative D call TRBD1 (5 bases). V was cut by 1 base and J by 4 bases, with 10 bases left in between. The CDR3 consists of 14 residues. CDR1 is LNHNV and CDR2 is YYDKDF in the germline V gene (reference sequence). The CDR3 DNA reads TGTGCCACCAGCAGAGCAGGGTTTAGAGAGACCCAGTACTTC. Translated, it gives CATSRAGFRETQYF.

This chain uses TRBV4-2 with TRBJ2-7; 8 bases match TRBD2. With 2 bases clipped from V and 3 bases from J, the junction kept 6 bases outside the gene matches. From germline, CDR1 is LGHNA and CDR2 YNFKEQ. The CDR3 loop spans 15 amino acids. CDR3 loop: CASSQTAGVHYEQYF. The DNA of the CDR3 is TGTGCCAGCAGCCAAACAGCGGGAGTGCACTACGAGCAGTACTTC.

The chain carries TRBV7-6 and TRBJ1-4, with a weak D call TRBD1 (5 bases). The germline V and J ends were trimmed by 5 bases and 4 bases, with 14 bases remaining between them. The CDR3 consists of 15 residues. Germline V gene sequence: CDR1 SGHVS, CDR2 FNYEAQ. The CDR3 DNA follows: TGTGCCAGCAGCCTCCGGGGCGGGGGTAATGAAAAACTGTTTTTT. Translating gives CASSLRGGGNEKLFF. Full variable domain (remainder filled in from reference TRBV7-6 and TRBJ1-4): GAGVSQSPRYKVTKRGQDVALRCDPISGHVSLYWYRQALGQGPEFLTYFNYEAQQDKSGLPNDRFSAERPEGSISTLTIQRTEQRDSAMYRCASSLRGGGNEKLFFGSGTQLSVL.

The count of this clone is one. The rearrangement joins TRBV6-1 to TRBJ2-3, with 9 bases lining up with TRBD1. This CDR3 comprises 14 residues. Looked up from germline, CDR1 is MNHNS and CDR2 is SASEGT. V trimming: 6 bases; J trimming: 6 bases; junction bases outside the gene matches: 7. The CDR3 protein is CASREQGAADTQYF. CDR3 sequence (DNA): TGTGCCAGCAGGGAACAGGGGGCGGCGGATACGCAGTATTTT.

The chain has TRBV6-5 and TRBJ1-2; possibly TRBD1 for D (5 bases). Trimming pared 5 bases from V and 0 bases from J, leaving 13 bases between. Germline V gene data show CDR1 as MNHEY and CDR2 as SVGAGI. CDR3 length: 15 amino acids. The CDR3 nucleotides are TGTGCCAGCAGTAACGACAGAATAGCTAACTATGGCTACACCTTC. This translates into CASSNDRIANYGYTF.

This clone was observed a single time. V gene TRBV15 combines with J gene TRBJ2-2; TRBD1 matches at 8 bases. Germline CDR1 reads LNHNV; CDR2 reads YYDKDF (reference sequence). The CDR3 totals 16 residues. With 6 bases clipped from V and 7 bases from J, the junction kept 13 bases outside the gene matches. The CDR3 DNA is TGTGCCACCAGTCCAAACGCGGGGACAGGCATCGGGGAGCTGTTTTTT. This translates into CATSPNAGTGIGELFF. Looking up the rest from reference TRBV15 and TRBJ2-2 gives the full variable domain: DAMVIQNPRYQVTQFGKPVTLSCSQTLNHNVMYWYQQKSSQAPKLLFHYYDKDFNNEADTPDNFQSRRPNTSFCFLDIRSPGLGDTAMYLCATSPNAGTGIGELFFGEGSRLTVL.

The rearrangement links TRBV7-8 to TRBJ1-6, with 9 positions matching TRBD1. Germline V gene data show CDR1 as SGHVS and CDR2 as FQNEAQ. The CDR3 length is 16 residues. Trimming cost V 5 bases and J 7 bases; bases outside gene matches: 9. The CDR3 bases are TGTGCCAGCAGCCTCCAAGCCGGGACAGGGAATTCACCCCTCCACTTT. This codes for CASSLQAGTGNSPLHF.

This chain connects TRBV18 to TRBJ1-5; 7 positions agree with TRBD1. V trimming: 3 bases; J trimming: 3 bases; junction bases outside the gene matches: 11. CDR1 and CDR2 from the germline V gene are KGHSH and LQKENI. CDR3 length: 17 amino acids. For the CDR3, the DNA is TGTGCCAGCTCACCTTTTTCCCCTGACAGGGTCAATCAGCCCCAGCATTTT. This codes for CASSPFSPDRVNQPQHF.

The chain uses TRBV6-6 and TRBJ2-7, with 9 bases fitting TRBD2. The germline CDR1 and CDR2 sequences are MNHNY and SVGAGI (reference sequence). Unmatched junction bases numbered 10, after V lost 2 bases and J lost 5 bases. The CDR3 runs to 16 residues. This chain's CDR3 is CASSYPPGLARDEQYF. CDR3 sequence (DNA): TGTGCCAGCAGTTACCCACCGGGACTAGCCCGAGACGAGCAGTACTTC.

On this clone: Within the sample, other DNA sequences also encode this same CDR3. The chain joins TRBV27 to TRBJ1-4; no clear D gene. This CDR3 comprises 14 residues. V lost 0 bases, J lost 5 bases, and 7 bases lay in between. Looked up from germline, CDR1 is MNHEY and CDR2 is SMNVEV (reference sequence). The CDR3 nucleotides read TGTGCCAGCAGTTTATCTGCTGGCAATGAAAAACTGTTTTTT. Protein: CASSLSAGNEKLFF.

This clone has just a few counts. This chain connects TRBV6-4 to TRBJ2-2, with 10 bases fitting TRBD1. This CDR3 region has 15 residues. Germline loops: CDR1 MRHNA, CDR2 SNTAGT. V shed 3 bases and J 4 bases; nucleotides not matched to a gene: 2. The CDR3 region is CASSETGGGTGELFF. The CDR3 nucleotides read TGTGCCAGCAGTGAGACAGGGGGCGGCACCGGGGAGCTGTTTTTT.

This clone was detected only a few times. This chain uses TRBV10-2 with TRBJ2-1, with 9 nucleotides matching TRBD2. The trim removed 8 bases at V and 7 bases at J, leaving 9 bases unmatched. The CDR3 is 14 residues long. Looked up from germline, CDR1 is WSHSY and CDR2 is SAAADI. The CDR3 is CASQPLAGKNEQFF. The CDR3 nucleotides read TGCGCCAGCCAACCTCTAGCGGGGAAAAATGAGCAGTTCTTC.

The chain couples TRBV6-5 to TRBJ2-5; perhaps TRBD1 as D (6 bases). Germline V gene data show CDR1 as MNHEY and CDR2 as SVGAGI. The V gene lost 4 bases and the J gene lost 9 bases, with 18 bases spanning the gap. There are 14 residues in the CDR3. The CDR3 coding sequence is TGTGCCAGCAGTTTCCCAGGGGATGGGGGTTCCCAGTACTTC. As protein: CASSFPGDGGSQYF.

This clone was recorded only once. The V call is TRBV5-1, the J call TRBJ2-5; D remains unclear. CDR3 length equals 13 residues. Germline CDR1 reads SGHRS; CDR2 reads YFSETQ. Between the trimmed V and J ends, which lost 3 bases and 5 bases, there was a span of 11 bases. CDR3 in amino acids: CASSSPGGETQYF. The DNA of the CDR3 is TGCGCCAGCAGCTCCCCAGGTGGCGAGACCCAGTACTTC.

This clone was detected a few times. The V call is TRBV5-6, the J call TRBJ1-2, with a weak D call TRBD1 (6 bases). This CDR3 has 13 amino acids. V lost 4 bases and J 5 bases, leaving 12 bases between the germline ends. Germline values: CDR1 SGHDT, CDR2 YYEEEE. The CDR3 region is CASSPTGAYGYTF. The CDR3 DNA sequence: TGTGCCAGCAGCCCGACAGGAGCATATGGCTACACCTTC. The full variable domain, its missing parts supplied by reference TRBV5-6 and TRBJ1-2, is DAGVTQSPTHLIKTRGQQVTLRCSPKSGHDTVSWYQQALGQGPQFIFQYYEEEERQRGNFPDRFSGHQFPNYSSELNVNALLLGDSALYLCASSPTGAYGYTFGSGTRLTVV.

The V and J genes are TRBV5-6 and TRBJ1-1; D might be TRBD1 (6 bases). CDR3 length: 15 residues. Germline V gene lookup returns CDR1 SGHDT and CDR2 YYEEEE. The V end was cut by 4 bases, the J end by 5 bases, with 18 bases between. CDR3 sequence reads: CASSPRGQSGTEAFF. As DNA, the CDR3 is TGTGCCAGCAGCCCTAGGGGACAATCGGGAACTGAAGCTTTCTTT.

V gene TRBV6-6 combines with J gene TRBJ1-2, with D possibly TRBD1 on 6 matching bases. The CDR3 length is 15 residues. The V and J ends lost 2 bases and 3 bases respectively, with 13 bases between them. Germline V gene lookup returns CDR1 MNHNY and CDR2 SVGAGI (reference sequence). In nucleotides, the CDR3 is TGTGCCAGCAGTTACGGTGCAGGGGCTGACTATGGCTACACCTTC. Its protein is CASSYGAGADYGYTF.

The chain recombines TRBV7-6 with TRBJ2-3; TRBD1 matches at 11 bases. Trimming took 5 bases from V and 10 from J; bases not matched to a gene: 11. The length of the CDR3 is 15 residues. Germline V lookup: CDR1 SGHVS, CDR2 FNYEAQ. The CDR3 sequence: CASSPGQGGRSSQYF. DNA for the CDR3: TGTGCCAGCAGCCCGGGACAGGGGGGACGATCGTCGCAGTATTTT.

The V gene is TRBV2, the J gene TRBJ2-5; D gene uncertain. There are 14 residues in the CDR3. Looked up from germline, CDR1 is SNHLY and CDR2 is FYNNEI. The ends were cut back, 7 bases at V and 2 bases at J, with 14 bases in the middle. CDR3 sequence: CASMRRIAQETQYF. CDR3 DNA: TGTGCCAGCATGCGTCGAATAGCTCAAGAGACCCAGTACTTC.

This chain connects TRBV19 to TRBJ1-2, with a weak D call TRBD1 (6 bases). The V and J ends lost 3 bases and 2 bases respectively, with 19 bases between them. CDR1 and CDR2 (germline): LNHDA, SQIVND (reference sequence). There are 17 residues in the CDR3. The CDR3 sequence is CASSIPGAGALNYGYTF. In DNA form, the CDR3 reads TGTGCCAGTAGTATCCCTGGGGCAGGGGCGCTGAACTATGGCTACACCTTC.

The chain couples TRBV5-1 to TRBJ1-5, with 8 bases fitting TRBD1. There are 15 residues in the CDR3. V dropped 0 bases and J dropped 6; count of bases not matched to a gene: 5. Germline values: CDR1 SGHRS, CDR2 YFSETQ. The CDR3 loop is CASSLDGQGGQPQHF. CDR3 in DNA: TGCGCCAGCAGCTTGGACGGACAGGGAGGTCAGCCCCAGCATTTT.

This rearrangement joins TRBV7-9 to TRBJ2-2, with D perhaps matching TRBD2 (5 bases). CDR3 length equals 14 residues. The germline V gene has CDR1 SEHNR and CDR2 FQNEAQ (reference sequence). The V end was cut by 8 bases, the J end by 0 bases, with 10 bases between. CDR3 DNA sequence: TGTGCCAGCGGAGGCAGTTCGAACACCGGGGAGCTGTTTTTT. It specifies CASGGSSNTGELFF.

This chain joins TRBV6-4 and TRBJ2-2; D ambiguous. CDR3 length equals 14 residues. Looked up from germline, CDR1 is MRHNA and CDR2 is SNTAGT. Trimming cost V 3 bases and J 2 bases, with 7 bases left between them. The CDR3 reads CASSENSNTGELFF. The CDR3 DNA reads TGTGCCAGCAGTGAGAACAGCAACACCGGGGAGCTGTTTTTT.

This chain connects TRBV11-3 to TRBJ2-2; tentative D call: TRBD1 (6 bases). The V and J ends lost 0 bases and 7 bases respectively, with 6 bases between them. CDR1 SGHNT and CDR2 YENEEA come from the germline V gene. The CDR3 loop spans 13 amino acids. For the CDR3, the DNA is TGTGCCAGCAGCTTAGAAGGGGGCGGGGAGCTGTTTTTT. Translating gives CASSLEGGGELFF.

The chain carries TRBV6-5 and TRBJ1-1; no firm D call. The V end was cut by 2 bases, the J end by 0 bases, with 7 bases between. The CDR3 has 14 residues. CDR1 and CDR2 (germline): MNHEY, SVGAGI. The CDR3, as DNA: TGTGCCAGCAGTTACACCGACTTGAACACTGAAGCTTTCTTT. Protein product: CASSYTDLNTEAFF.